This T cell receptor (beta chain) is from a study of blood T cell repertoires in COVID-19. Study details: Samples came from the United States, Italy and Spain, spanning acute and convalescent COVID-19. Nucleic acid was either cDNA or gDNA, and it came from T cells, B-cell-depleted T cells, or PBMCs.

Original processing methods: The authors estimated nucleated cell counts from reference gene primer amplification. The assay was immunoSEQ multiplex PCR, and TCRdb's table has in-frame clones only and misses some. V and J calls plus clone size are reproduced from that table; the DNA served to infer D and trimming. This sample carries some 100,000 clones, 70% to 90% of them seen once, and the ten largest clones take roughly 8.7%. This sequence originates from a woman aged 70-85 years with acute or convalescent COVID-19. Sample: peripheral blood.

Here the CDR3 reads CASSVLFGTGNNEQFF. CDR3 in DNA: TGCGCCAGCAGCGTCCTGTTTGGGACAGGGAACAATGAGCAGTTCTTC. The V and J genes are TRBV5-1 and TRBJ2-1; 9 bases line up with TRBD1. Germline assignment: CDR1 SGHRS and CDR2 YFSETQ. The CDR3 is 16 amino acids. The V segment lost 4 bases and the J segment 5 bases; nucleotides outside the gene matches: 10.